This T cell receptor beta chain was profiled in a study of Graves' ophthalmopathy and Graves' hyperthyroidism. This clonotype showed up just once. Amplification targeted the TCR beta CDR3 regions, with RNA transcripts as the source material. RT-PCR with HTBI primers came first, then second-round multiplex PCR. MiXCR, applied by TCRdb to the multiplex PCR reads, yields one record per CDR3 protein. The data contain hundreds of thousands of distinct CDR3 sequences, over 40% of them seen just once; the ten biggest clones take up over 2.5%. Moderate-to-severe activity, CAS at least 3, NOSPECS at least 4 and duration under 3 months characterized donors with ophthalmopathy. Germline CDR1 is KGHDR and CDR2 is SFDVKD. This CDR3 spans 12 amino acids. V dropped 0 bases and J dropped 8 bases, with 6 bases sitting between them.

The sequenced sample consisted of peripheral blood. This TCR was recovered from an adult man with Graves' ophthalmopathy. The chain links TRBV24-1 to TRBJ1-2; D remains unclear. In nucleotides, the CDR3 is TGTGCCACCAGTGATTTGGGGGAAGGCTACACCTTC. Translation gives CATSDLGEGYTF.